The clone carrying this T cell receptor beta chain was seen only once. This CDR3 contains 14 residues. V trimming: 3 bases; J trimming: 8 bases; junction bases outside the gene matches: 7. Germline V gene sequence: CDR1 MNHNS, CDR2 SASEGT. The data stem from a study of blood T cell repertoires in COVID-19. Study context: COVID-19 samples, acute and convalescent, were from the United States, Italy and Spain. In each case, the material was cDNA or gDNA derived from T cells, B-cell-depleted T cells, or PBMCs.

Under the authors' procedure: Reference gene primer amplification yielded estimated nucleated cell counts. Only in-frame clones appear in the TCRdb table, and some are missing; sequencing was by immunoSEQ multiplex PCR. V and J calls and clone size follow that table, whereas D and trimming were derived from the DNA. The profile shows fewer than 65,000 clones, 78% of them singletons. The sequencing sample was made of peripheral blood. The receptor's source is a human donor in a cohort sampled during active COVID-19. This chain uses TRBV6-1 with TRBJ2-1, with 7 positions matching TRBD1. CDR3: CASSEGQWGDEQFF. CDR3 coding DNA: TGTGCCAGCAGTGAGGGACAGTGGGGCGATGAGCAGTTCTTC.